This T cell receptor (beta chain) was sequenced during a study of tumor-infiltrating lymphocytes in localized non-small cell lung cancer. Sequenced by immunoSEQ multiplex PCR; TCRdb stores in-frame clones only, minus some. This sample has 11,000 or so clones, with more than 75% found just once. This CDR3 is built from 14 residues. Germline V gene sequence: CDR1 SGHDN, CDR2 FVKESK. V lost 1 base and J lost 2, with 9 bases in between. Sequenced: uninvolved lung tissue not adjacent to the tumor. This TCR was sampled from a human donor with non-small cell lung cancer. The V and J genes are TRBV14 and TRBJ2-7; D not certain. CDR3 DNA sequence: TGTGCCAGCAGCCAAGGCGCGCCCCCCTACGAGCAGTACTTC. Translated, it gives CASSQGAPPYEQYF.